The 25 T cell receptor beta chains reported below all come from one sample, sequenced in a study of tumor-infiltrating lymphocytes in localized non-small cell lung cancer (dated by TCRdb to the early 2020s). The library was made by the immunoSEQ multiplex PCR assay. As stored in TCRdb, this immuneACCESS dataset retains in-frame rearrangements with V and J assigned. A fraction of the clones does not appear; measured against another copy, unresolved V genes explain less than half of the discrepancy, and the remainder lacks a known reason. The sample table shows about 16,000 clones, and roughly 78% are seen once. In total, the top ten clones hold approximately 9.2% of the sample. The sample was lung tumor tissue. These receptor sequences come from a human donor with non-small cell lung cancer.

In its sample, this clone was seen once. The chain carries TRBV5-4 and TRBJ2-2; 13 bases line up with TRBD2. The V and J ends lost 4 bases and 4 bases, in that order; junction bases with no gene match: 7. The CDR3 runs to 17 residues. CDR1 is SGHNT and CDR2 is YYREEE in the germline V gene (reference sequence). Here the CDR3 reads CASSGTSGRGFTGELFF. DNA for the CDR3: TGTGCCAGCAGCGGTACTAGCGGGAGGGGTTTCACCGGGGAGCTGTTTTTT. Full variable domain (missing parts from reference TRBV5-4 and TRBJ2-2): ETGVTQSPTHLIKTRGQQVTLRCSSQSGHNTVSWYQQALGQGPQFIFQYYREEENGRGNFPPRFSGLQFPNYSSELNVNALELDDSALYLCASSGTSGRGFTGELFFGEGSRLTVL.

The chain couples TRBV27 to TRBJ2-7, with TRBD1 identical over 7 bases. The germline V gene has CDR1 MNHEY and CDR2 SMNVEV (reference sequence). Trimming took 5 bases from V and 6 from J; bases not matched to a gene: 7. This CDR3 contains 13 residues. Here the CDR3 DNA reads TGTGCCAGCAGTAGGGACAGCTCCGGCGAGCAGTACTTC. Amino acids: CASSRDSSGEQYF.

The J gene is TRBJ2-5, the V gene TRBV2, with 13 bases identical to TRBD2. The CDR3 spans 17 residues. The trim removed 5 bases at V and 5 bases at J, leaving 11 bases unmatched. Germline V gene data show CDR1 as SNHLY and CDR2 as FYNNEI. The CDR3 DNA sequence: TGTGCCAGCAGTCCACTAGCGGGGGGGCCAAAGCTTGAGACCCAGTACTTC. Its translation is CASSPLAGGPKLETQYF. The whole variable domain, remainder taken from reference TRBV2 and TRBJ2-5, is EPEVTQTPSHQVTQMGQEVILRCVPISNHLYFYWYRQILGQKVEFLVSFYNNEISEKSEIFDDQFSVERPDGSNFTLKIRSTKLEDSAMYFCASSPLAGGPKLETQYFGPGTRLLVL.

The chain combines TRBV27 with TRBJ2-1; 8 positions match TRBD2. The length of the CDR3 is 15 residues. Germline-derived CDR1 and CDR2 are MNHEY and SMNVEV (reference sequence). Trimming at V came to 6 bases and at J to 2 bases, leaving 6 bases not matched to a gene. CDR3 region: CASRISGSTYNEQFF. CDR3 DNA: TGTGCCAGCAGAATAAGCGGGAGCACCTACAATGAGCAGTTCTTC.

This clone was observed once. V usage is TRBV9 and J usage is TRBJ2-1; D might be TRBD2 (6 bases). The CDR3 consists of 14 residues. Between the trimmed V and J ends, which lost 4 bases and 4 bases, there was a span of 12 bases. Germline V CDR1 and CDR2: SGDLS, YYNGEE. The CDR3: CASSPGLMYNEQFF. CDR3 DNA sequence: TGTGCCAGCAGCCCGGGACTCATGTACAATGAGCAGTTCTTC.

The chain uses TRBV10-2 and TRBJ1-2; the match to TRBD1 covers 9 bases. This CDR3 region has 13 residues. V gave up 8 bases and J gave up 7 bases; unmatched junction bases: 8. Germline V CDR1 and CDR2: WSHSY, SAAADI. In nucleotides, the CDR3 is TGCGCCAGCTCAGAACAGGGGGCGGCTGGCTACACCTTC. Translation gives CASSEQGAAGYTF.

This sequence joins TRBV6-6 and TRBJ2-2; D is unresolved. CDR1 is MNHNY, CDR2 SVGAGI, per germline (reference sequence). This CDR3 has 12 amino acids. Deletions cut 8 bases from V and 1 base from J, with 5 bases between. The CDR3 DNA reads as TGTGCCAGCCAGGAGAACACCGGGGAGCTGTTTTTT. This encodes CASQENTGELFF.

The chain joins TRBV19 to TRBJ2-7, with D unresolved. This CDR3 is 12 amino acids long. Germline assignment: CDR1 LNHDA and CDR2 SQIVND (reference sequence). With 5 bases removed from V and 5 bases from J, the gap between germline ends came to 10 bases. CDR3 sequence reads: CASSFRPHEQYF. Written as DNA, the CDR3 is TGTGCCAGTAGTTTCCGCCCCCACGAGCAGTACTTC.

Only a few counts were recorded for this clone. CDR3: CASSHREWQYF. The CDR3 bases are TGTGCCAGCAGCCATCGTGAGTGGCAGTACTTC. V is TRBV9 and J is TRBJ2-7, with D hard to call. The CDR3 contains 11 residues. Germline V gene sequence: CDR1 SGDLS, CDR2 YYNGEE. Trimming stripped 4 bases from V and 9 bases from J, with 11 bases between.

The chain has TRBV9 and TRBJ2-1; 14 bases fit TRBD2. Germline V lookup: CDR1 SGDLS, CDR2 YYNGEE. This CDR3 comprises 15 residues. The J segment lost 10 bases and the V segment lost 2 bases, leaving 5 bases of the junction unmatched. Written as DNA, the CDR3 is TGTGCCAGCAGCGTCGGGACTAGCGGGGGATACGAGCAGTTCTTC. Its protein is CASSVGTSGGYEQFF.

The chain joins TRBV16 to TRBJ2-7, with a tentative D call TRBD2 (6 bases). CDR3 size: 17 residues. The V gene's germline CDR1 is KGHSY and CDR2 FQNENV. Trimming cost V 0 bases and J 3 bases, with 18 bases left between them. CDR3 DNA: TGTGCCAGCAGCCAATCTCCCTACGGGAGACAAAACTACGAGCAGTACTTC. This translates into CASSQSPYGRQNYEQYF.

V is TRBV5-1 and J is TRBJ2-2; possibly TRBD1 or TRBD2 for D (5 bases each). From germline, CDR1 is SGHRS and CDR2 YFSETQ. The V end was cut by 2 bases, the J end by 5 bases, with 10 bases between. This CDR3 spans 14 amino acids. The CDR3 is CASSFGKGTGELFF. In DNA, the CDR3 is TGCGCCAGCAGCTTCGGGAAGGGGACCGGGGAGCTGTTTTTT.

This chain uses TRBV18 with TRBJ1-5, with D maybe TRBD1 (5 bases). The germline V and J ends were trimmed by 6 bases and 4 bases, with 10 bases remaining between them. CDR1 and CDR2 from the germline V gene are KGHSH and LQKENI. The CDR3 is 13 residues long. CDR3 in DNA: TGTGCCAGCTCCCGGGGCTCTAATCAGCCCCAGCATTTT. Its translation is CASSRGSNQPQHF.

The rearrangement uses TRBV7-6 and TRBJ2-7; a weak D match, TRBD2 (6 bases). Looked up from germline, CDR1 is SGHVS and CDR2 is FNYEAQ. The CDR3 is 14 residues long. The V and J ends lost 2 bases and 3 bases respectively, with 11 bases between them. The CDR3 spells CASSLTDGSYEQYF. CDR3 DNA: TGTGCCAGCAGCTTAACGGACGGGAGCTACGAGCAGTACTTC. The full variable domain, in which reference TRBV7-6 and TRBJ2-7 provide the parts outside the CDR3, is GAGVSQSPRYKVTKRGQDVALRCDPISGHVSLYWYRQALGQGPEFLTYFNYEAQQDKSGLPNDRFSAERPEGSISTLTIQRTEQRDSAMYRCASSLTDGSYEQYFGPGTRLTVT.

The chain employs TRBV30 and TRBJ2-6; TRBD2 matches 10 bases. The germline V gene encodes CDR1 GTSNPN and CDR2 SVGIG (reference sequence). The CDR3 loop spans 17 amino acids. With 4 bases clipped from V and 0 bases from J, the junction kept 6 bases outside the gene matches. DNA for the CDR3: TGTGCCTGGAAGAGGACTAGCGGAACCTCTGGGGCCAACGTCCTGACTTTC. This translates into CAWKRTSGTSGANVLTF.

This clone has just a few counts. The chain links TRBV28 to TRBJ1-3, with D possibly TRBD1 on 5 matching bases. V dropped 4 bases and J dropped 5 bases, with 9 bases sitting between them. CDR3 size: 13 residues. Per the germline V gene, CDR1 is MDHEN and CDR2 is SYDVKM. The CDR3 DNA reads as TGTGCCAGCAGTTGGGACGGTAGAAACACCATATATTTT. Amino acids: CASSWDGRNTIYF.

This clone was observed a single time. This chain links TRBV25-1 with TRBJ1-3; no clear D gene. Trimming took off 10 bases at V and 2 bases at J, with 12 bases between the two ends. CDR1 is MGHDK and CDR2 is SYGVNS in the germline V gene. CDR3 size: 13 residues. The CDR3 reads CATRGMTGNTIYF. CDR3 nucleotide sequence: TGTGCCACGAGAGGAATGACTGGAAACACCATATATTTT.

The rearrangement joins TRBV13 to TRBJ2-7; possibly TRBD2 for D (6 bases). The CDR3 runs to 15 residues. Trimming took 5 bases from V and 1 from J, leaving 15 bases between them. CDR1 is PRHDT, CDR2 FYEKMQ, per germline (reference sequence). CDR3 DNA sequence: TGTGCCAGCAGCCCAGGGTGGGGGGTGTCCTACGAGCAGTACTTC. Amino acids: CASSPGWGVSYEQYF. The variable domain in full, completed from reference TRBV13 and TRBJ2-7, reads AAGVIQSPRHLIKEKRETATLKCYPIPRHDTVYWYQQGPGQDPQFLISFYEKMQSDKGSIPDRFSAQQFSDYHSELNMSSLELGDSALYFCASSPGWGVSYEQYFGPGTRLTVT.

The V gene is TRBV30, the J gene TRBJ2-3; no definite D call. The CDR3 totals 10 residues. Germline V gene lookup returns CDR1 GTSNPN and CDR2 SVGIG (reference sequence). V gave up 2 bases and J gave up 5 bases, with 2 bases separating them. DNA for the CDR3: TGTGCCTGGAGTAGAGATACGCAGTATTTT. This sequence encodes CAWSRDTQYF.

This chain joins TRBV11-2 and TRBJ2-4; D call uncertain. Germline V lookup: CDR1 SGHAT, CDR2 FQNNGV. CDR3 length: 15 amino acids. The ends were cut back, 6 bases at V and 0 bases at J, with 12 bases in the middle. CDR3 DNA sequence: TGTGCCAGCAGTCCTGACGACCTAGCCAAAAACATTCAGTACTTC. Protein: CASSPDDLAKNIQYF.

The rearrangement joins TRBV11-2 to TRBJ2-5; 10 positions agree with TRBD1. The germline V gene encodes CDR1 SGHAT and CDR2 FQNNGV. This CDR3 spans 17 amino acids. Trimming cost V 4 bases and J 3 bases; bases outside gene matches: 11. The CDR3 coding sequence is TGTGCCAGCAGCTCATCGAGCCCGGGACAGGGGAAAGAGACCCAGTACTTC. The encoded protein is CASSSSSPGQGKETQYF.

This clone was observed a handful of times. J is TRBJ2-3 and V is TRBV5-6, with 7 nucleotides matching TRBD2. Germline CDR1 reads SGHDT; CDR2 reads YYEEEE. V gave up 4 bases and J gave up 7 bases; unmatched junction bases: 24. This CDR3 spans 19 amino acids. CDR3 nucleotides: TGTGCCAGCAGCGGGACCGGGGGGTTTCGGGGGGAAGATGGAAATACGCAGTATTTT. It translates to CASSGTGGFRGEDGNTQYF.

This clone was counted only a few times. V usage is TRBV28 and J usage is TRBJ1-6, with 8 bases fitting TRBD1. Germline trimming cut 6 bases from V and 5 bases from J; bases unmatched to any gene: 9. The CDR3 covers 16 residues. CDR1 and CDR2 from the germline V gene are MDHEN and SYDVKM. The CDR3 bases are TGTGCCAGCAGGATCCGGGTGACAGGGGATAATTCACCCCTCCACTTT. The encoded protein is CASRIRVTGDNSPLHF.

The V call is TRBV5-4, the J call TRBJ1-2; D gene unclear. The CDR3 is 15 amino acids. Germline values: CDR1 SGHNT, CDR2 YYREEE (reference sequence). Trimming took 0 bases from V and 6 from J, leaving 15 bases between them. The CDR3 loop reads CASSLDAKGSHGYTF. The CDR3, as DNA: TGTGCCAGCAGCTTGGATGCTAAGGGTTCCCATGGCTACACCTTC.

J is TRBJ2-4 and V is TRBV28, with D possibly being TRBD1 or TRBD2 (6 bases each). Between the trimmed V and J ends, which lost 5 bases and 1 base, there was a span of 9 bases. CDR1 MDHEN and CDR2 SYDVKM come from the germline V gene. This CDR3 contains 14 residues. The CDR3 is CASSGGLAKNIQYF. DNA of the CDR3: TGTGCCAGCAGTGGGGGGCTTGCCAAAAACATTCAGTACTTC.